This T cell receptor (beta chain) was retrieved from a study of blood T cell repertoires in COVID-19. About the study: Samples representing acute and convalescent COVID-19 were sourced from the United States, Italy and Spain. PBMCs, B-cell-depleted T cells, or T cells were the source of the cDNA or gDNA that made up the material.

From germline, CDR1 is LNHDA and CDR2 SQIVND (reference sequence). V lost 1 base and J lost 7; bases outside the gene matches: 4. The CDR3 extends over 15 amino acids. Original processing methods: It was from reference gene primer amplification that nucleated cell counts were estimated. Sequencing was performed with immunoSEQ multiplex PCR; in TCRdb, only in-frame clones are kept and a portion is missing. Clone size and V and J calls were adopted from that table, with D and trimming inferred from the DNA. The repertoire holds approximately 88,000 clones, roughly four fifths seen once, with approximately 19% in the top ten.

Sequences were obtained from peripheral blood. This clonotype was obtained from an elderly woman with active or convalescent COVID-19. The chain joins TRBV19 to TRBJ1-6, with 7 bases matching TRBD1. The DNA of the CDR3 is TGTGCCAGTAGTATAGTGGAGGGGGCGAATTCACCCCTCCACTTT. Residues: CASSIVEGANSPLHF. Based on the CDR3 plus reference TRBV19 and TRBJ1-6, the full variable domain is DGGITQSPKYLFRKEGQNVTLSCEQNLNHDAMYWYRQDPGQGLRLIYYSQIVNDFQKGDIAEGYSVSREKKESFPLTVTSAQKNPTAFYLCASSIVEGANSPLHFGNGTRLTVT.